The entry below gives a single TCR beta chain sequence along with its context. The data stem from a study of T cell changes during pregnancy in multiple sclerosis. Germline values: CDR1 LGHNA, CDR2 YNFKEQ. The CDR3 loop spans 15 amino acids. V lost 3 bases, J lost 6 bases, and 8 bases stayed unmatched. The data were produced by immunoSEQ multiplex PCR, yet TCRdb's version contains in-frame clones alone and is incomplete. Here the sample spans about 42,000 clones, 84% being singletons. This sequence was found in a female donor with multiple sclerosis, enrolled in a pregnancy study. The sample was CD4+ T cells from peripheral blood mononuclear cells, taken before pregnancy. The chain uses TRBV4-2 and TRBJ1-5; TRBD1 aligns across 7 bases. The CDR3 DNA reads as TGTGCCAGCAGCCACGATAAGACAGGGCTTCAGCCCCAGCATTTT. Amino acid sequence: CASSHDKTGLQPQHF.